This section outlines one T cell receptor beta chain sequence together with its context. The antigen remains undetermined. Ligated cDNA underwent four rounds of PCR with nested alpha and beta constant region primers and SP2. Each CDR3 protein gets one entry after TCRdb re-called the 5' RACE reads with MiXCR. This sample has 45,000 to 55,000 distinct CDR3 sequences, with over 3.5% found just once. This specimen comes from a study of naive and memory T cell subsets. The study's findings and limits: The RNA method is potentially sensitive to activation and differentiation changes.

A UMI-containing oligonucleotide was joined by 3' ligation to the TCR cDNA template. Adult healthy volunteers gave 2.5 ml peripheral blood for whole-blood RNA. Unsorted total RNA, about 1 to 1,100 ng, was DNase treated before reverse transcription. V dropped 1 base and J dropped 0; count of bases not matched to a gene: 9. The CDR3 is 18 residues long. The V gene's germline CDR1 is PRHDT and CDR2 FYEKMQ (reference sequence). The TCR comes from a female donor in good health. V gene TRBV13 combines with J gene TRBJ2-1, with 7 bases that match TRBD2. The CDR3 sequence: CASSLEWRGTPSYNEQFF. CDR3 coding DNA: TGTGCCAGCAGCTTAGAGTGGCGGGGGACGCCCTCCTACAATGAGCAGTTCTTC.